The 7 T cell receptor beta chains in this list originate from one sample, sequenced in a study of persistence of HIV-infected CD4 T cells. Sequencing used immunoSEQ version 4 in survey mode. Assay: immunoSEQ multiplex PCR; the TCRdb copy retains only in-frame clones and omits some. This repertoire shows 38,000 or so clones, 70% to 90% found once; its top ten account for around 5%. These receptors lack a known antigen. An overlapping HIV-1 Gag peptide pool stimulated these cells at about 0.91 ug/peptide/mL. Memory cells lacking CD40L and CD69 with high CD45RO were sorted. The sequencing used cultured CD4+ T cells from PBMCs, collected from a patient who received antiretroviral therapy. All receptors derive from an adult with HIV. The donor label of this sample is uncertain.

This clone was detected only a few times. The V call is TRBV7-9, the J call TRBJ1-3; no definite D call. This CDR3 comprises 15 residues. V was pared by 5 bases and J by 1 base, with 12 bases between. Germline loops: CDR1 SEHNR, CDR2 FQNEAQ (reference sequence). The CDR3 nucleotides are TGTGCCAGCAGCGCCTTTGGGGTTTCTGGAAACACCATATATTTT. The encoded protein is CASSAFGVSGNTIYF. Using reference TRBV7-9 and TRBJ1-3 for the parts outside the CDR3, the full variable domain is DTGVSQNPRHKITKRGQNVTFRCDPISEHNRLYWYRQTLGQGPEFLTYFQNEAQLEKSRLLSDRFSAERPKGSFSTLEIQRTEQGDSAMYLCASSAFGVSGNTIYFGEGSWLTVV.

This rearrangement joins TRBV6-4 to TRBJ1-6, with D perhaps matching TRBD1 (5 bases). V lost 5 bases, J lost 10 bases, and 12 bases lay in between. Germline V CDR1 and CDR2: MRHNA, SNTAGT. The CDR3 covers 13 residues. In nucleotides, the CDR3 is TGTGCCAGCAGTACAACCAGGGACTCACCCCTCCACTTT. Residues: CASSTTRDSPLHF.

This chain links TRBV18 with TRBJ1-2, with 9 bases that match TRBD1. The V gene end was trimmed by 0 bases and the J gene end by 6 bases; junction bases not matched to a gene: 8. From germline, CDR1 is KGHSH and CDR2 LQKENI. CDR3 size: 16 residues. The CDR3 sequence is CASSPPTGTGYDGYTF. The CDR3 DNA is TGTGCCAGCTCACCACCGACCGGGACAGGGTACGATGGCTACACCTTC.

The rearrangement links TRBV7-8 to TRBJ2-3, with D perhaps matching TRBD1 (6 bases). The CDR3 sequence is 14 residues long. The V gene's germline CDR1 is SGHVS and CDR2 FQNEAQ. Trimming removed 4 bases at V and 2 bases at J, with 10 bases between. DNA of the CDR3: TGTGCCAGCAGCTCAGGGGCTCTCACAGATACGCAGTATTTT. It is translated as CASSSGALTDTQYF. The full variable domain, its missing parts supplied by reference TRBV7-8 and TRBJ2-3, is GAGVSQSPRYKVAKRGQDVALRCDPISGHVSLFWYQQALGQGPEFLTYFQNEAQLDKSGLPSDRFFAERPEGSVSTLKIQRTQQEDSAVYLCASSSGALTDTQYFGPGTRLTVL.

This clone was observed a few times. CDR3 bases: TGTGCCAGCAGCAACCACCGACAGGGGGCGTTCTACGAGCAGTACTTC. Amino acids: CASSNHRQGAFYEQYF. V gene TRBV9 combines with J gene TRBJ2-7; TRBD1 matches 10 bases. Losses at the gene ends were 4 bases for V and 3 bases for J; bases not matched to a gene: 10. Per the germline V gene, CDR1 is SGDLS and CDR2 is YYNGEE. The CDR3 runs to 16 residues.

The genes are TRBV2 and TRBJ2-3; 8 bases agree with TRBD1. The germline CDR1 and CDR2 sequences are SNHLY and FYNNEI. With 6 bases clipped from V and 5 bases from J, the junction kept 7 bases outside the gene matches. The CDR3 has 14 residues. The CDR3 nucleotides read TGTGCCAGCAGAAGACAGGGGACCGGAGATACGCAGTATTTT. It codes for CASRRQGTGDTQYF.

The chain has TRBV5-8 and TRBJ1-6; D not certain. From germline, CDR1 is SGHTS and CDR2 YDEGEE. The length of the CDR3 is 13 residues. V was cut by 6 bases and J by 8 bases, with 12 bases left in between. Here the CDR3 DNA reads TGTGCCAGCAACCCTGGGAGATATTCACCCCTCCACTTT. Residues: CASNPGRYSPLHF.